Shown below are 5 T cell receptor beta chains from a single sample sequenced in a study of cytomegalovirus exposure and HLA in healthy donors. PCR primers comprised 60 Vbeta and 13 Jbeta primers. Sequenced by immunoSEQ multiplex PCR; TCRdb stores in-frame clones only, minus some. The repertoire holds roughly 110,000 clones, with approximately 60% as singletons. The source material was PBMCs. The receptors were gathered from a woman younger than 45 in good health and CMV-seronegative.

This clone was observed a few times. The gene calls are TRBV18 and TRBJ2-7; 8 nucleotides line up with TRBD1. The germline V gene has CDR1 KGHSH and CDR2 LQKENI. With V trimmed by 2 bases and J by 3 bases, 9 bases remained unmatched. This CDR3 has 16 amino acids. The CDR3 protein is CASSPSGGGLNYEQYF. The CDR3 DNA follows: TGTGCCAGCTCACCATCAGGGGGCGGACTGAACTACGAGCAGTACTTC.

V gene TRBV2 combines with J gene TRBJ1-1; possible D gene TRBD1, 6 bases. The CDR3 loop spans 18 amino acids. Looked up from germline, CDR1 is SNHLY and CDR2 is FYNNEI. V lost 6 bases to trimming and J lost 0 bases, with 23 bases between them. The CDR3 nucleotides read TGTGCCAGCAGGGAACCTACCCGGACAGCTTTTTTGAACACTGAAGCTTTCTTT. Its translation: CASREPTRTAFLNTEAFF.

The V gene is TRBV9, the J gene TRBJ2-7, with a tentative D call TRBD1 (6 bases). The V and J ends lost 4 bases and 1 base respectively, with 15 bases between them. The CDR3 is 15 amino acids. Germline V gene lookup returns CDR1 SGDLS and CDR2 YYNGEE. CDR3: CASSPPGHQSYEQYF. CDR3 nucleotides: TGTGCCAGCAGCCCCCCGGGACACCAGTCCTACGAGCAGTACTTC.

The chain couples TRBV19 to TRBJ2-1; D is perhaps TRBD2 (6 bases). The V gene's germline CDR1 is LNHDA and CDR2 SQIVND (reference sequence). The ends were cut back, 1 base at V and 6 bases at J, with 16 bases in the middle. The CDR3 totals 16 residues. As DNA, the CDR3 is TGTGCCAGTAGTATAGGTTGGGGGGTTTTTAGCAATGAGCAGTTCTTC. It codes for CASSIGWGVFSNEQFF.

Only a few counts were recorded for this clone. V usage is TRBV5-1 and J usage is TRBJ2-5, with a weak D call TRBD2 (7 bases). Between the trimmed V and J ends, which lost 0 bases and 1 base, there was a span of 10 bases. CDR3 length equals 15 residues. CDR1 is SGHRS, CDR2 YFSETQ, per germline. CDR3 protein: CASSLAGGSQETQYF. The CDR3 nucleotides are TGCGCCAGCAGCTTGGCGGGGGGCTCCCAAGAGACCCAGTACTTC.